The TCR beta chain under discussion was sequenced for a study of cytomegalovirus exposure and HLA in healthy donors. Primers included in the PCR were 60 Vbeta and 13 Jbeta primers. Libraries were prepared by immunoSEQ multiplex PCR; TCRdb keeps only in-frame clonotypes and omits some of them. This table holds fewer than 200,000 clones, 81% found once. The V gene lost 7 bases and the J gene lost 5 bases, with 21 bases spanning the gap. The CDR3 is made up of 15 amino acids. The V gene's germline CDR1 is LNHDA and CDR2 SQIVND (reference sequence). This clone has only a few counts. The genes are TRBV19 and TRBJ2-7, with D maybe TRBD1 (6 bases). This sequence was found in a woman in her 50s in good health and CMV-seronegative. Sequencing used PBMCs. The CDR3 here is CASTPEPGTYNEQYF. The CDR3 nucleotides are TGTGCCAGTACGCCCGAGCCAGGGACATATAACGAGCAGTACTTC.